This is a list of T cell receptor beta chains from one sample in a study of shared clonotypes between healthy human individuals. Some clones are missing from TCRdb's copy, which holds only in-frame ones; the method was immunoSEQ multiplex PCR. The sample has over 750,000 clones; about 96% are singletons. Sequencing used naive CD8+ T cells sorted from blood. The receptors here all came from a man aged 25 to 40 in good health. CDR3s include the opening cysteine and the closing phenylalanine or tryptophan. D genes are given only for firm matches. Where a row states a size, it is once, few, many or the class of an expanded clone; other rows omit it.

v_call: TRBV15; clone_size: -; d_call: -; j_call: TRBJ2-7; cdr3_aa: CATSRDLRGYEQYF; cdr3_nt: TGTGCCACCAGCAGAGATCTCCGGGGGTACGAGCAGTACTTC
v_call: TRBV6-5; clone_size: -; d_call: TRBD1; j_call: TRBJ2-7; cdr3_aa: CASGTGASYEQYF; cdr3_nt: TGTGCCAGCGGGACAGGGGCATCCTACGAGCAGTACTTC
v_call: TRBV6-5; clone_size: -; d_call: -; j_call: TRBJ2-5; cdr3_aa: CASSPGTLGETQYF; cdr3_nt: TGTGCCAGCAGCCCCGGGACCCTAGGGGAGACCCAGTACTTC
v_call: TRBV9; clone_size: -; d_call: -; j_call: TRBJ2-1; cdr3_aa: CASSVDAGVGNEQFF; cdr3_nt: TGTGCCAGCAGCGTAGACGCAGGGGTGGGGAATGAGCAGTTCTTC
v_call: TRBV5-1; clone_size: -; d_call: TRBD1; j_call: TRBJ2-7; cdr3_aa: CASSLGQGGDEQYF; cdr3_nt: TGCGCCAGCAGCTTGGGACAGGGGGGGGACGAGCAGTACTTC
v_call: TRBV27; clone_size: -; d_call: -; j_call: TRBJ2-7; cdr3_aa: CASSFIDSYEQYF; cdr3_nt: TGTGCCAGCAGTTTCATTGATTCCTACGAGCAGTACTTC
v_call: TRBV28; clone_size: -; d_call: -; j_call: TRBJ1-4; cdr3_aa: CASRDQASVEKLFF; cdr3_nt: TGTGCCAGCAGGGATCAGGCTTCGGTTGAAAAACTGTTTTTT
v_call: TRBV9; clone_size: -; d_call: -; j_call: TRBJ2-7; cdr3_aa: CASSADNPYEQYF; cdr3_nt: TGTGCCAGCAGCGCGGACAATCCCTACGAGCAGTACTTC
v_call: TRBV19; clone_size: -; d_call: TRBD2; j_call: TRBJ2-3; cdr3_aa: CASSLAGMDTDTQYF; cdr3_nt: TGTGCCAGTAGTCTAGCGGGGATGGATACAGATACGCAGTATTTT
v_call: TRBV30; clone_size: -; d_call: TRBD2; j_call: TRBJ2-1; cdr3_aa: CAWSKASGYNEQFF; cdr3_nt: TGTGCCTGGAGCAAGGCTAGCGGTTACAATGAGCAGTTCTTC
v_call: TRBV13; clone_size: -; d_call: TRBD2; j_call: TRBJ2-7; cdr3_aa: CASSLLAGGSYEQYF; cdr3_nt: TGTGCCAGCAGCTTACTAGCGGGAGGCTCCTACGAGCAGTACTTC
v_call: TRBV4-2; clone_size: -; d_call: -; j_call: TRBJ2-7; cdr3_aa: CASSQLTEEWGNYEQYF; cdr3_nt: TGTGCCAGCAGCCAACTAACCGAGGAATGGGGGAACTACGAGCAGTACTTC
v_call: TRBV7-9; clone_size: -; d_call: TRBD2; j_call: TRBJ2-7; cdr3_aa: CASSSRLAGSSRPTYEQYF; cdr3_nt: TGTGCCAGCAGCTCTCGACTAGCGGGTAGTTCGCGTCCGACCTACGAGCAGTACTTC
v_call: TRBV19; clone_size: -; d_call: TRBD1; j_call: TRBJ2-3; cdr3_aa: CATNRGTGLDTQYF; cdr3_nt: TGTGCCACCAACCGCGGGACAGGGTTAGATACGCAGTATTTT
v_call: TRBV13; clone_size: -; d_call: -; j_call: TRBJ2-6; cdr3_aa: CASTTAQQTGTGANVLTF; cdr3_nt: TGTGCCAGCACCACCGCCCAACAAACAGGGACCGGGGCCAACGTCCTGACTTTC
v_call: TRBV29-1; clone_size: few; d_call: -; j_call: TRBJ2-7; cdr3_aa: CSVRTTAYEQYF; cdr3_nt: TGCAGCGTAAGGACTACGGCCTACGAGCAGTACTTC
v_call: TRBV25-1; clone_size: -; d_call: TRBD2; j_call: TRBJ2-1; cdr3_aa: CASSGPGLAGAINEQFF; cdr3_nt: TGTGCCAGCAGTGGACCGGGACTAGCGGGAGCTATAAATGAGCAGTTCTTC
v_call: TRBV6-4; clone_size: -; d_call: TRBD2; j_call: TRBJ2-1; cdr3_aa: CASSDGVGRARYNEQFF; cdr3_nt: TGTGCCAGCAGTGACGGGGTCGGGAGGGCCCGATACAATGAGCAGTTCTTC
v_call: TRBV7-8; clone_size: -; d_call: -; j_call: TRBJ2-7; cdr3_aa: CASSLAGGFVHEQYF; cdr3_nt: TGTGCCAGCAGCTTAGCGGGGGGTTTCGTCCACGAGCAGTACTTC
v_call: TRBV28; clone_size: -; d_call: -; j_call: TRBJ1-2; cdr3_aa: CASSSVGGYGYTF; cdr3_nt: TGTGCCAGCAGTTCAGTAGGGGGCTATGGCTACACCTTC
v_call: TRBV13; clone_size: -; d_call: -; j_call: TRBJ2-1; cdr3_aa: CASSLGKGLYNEQFF; cdr3_nt: TGTGCCAGCAGCTTAGGCAAAGGACTCTACAATGAGCAGTTCTTC
v_call: TRBV6-6; clone_size: -; d_call: TRBD1; j_call: TRBJ1-2; cdr3_aa: CASSYPDRVNGYTF; cdr3_nt: TGTGCCAGCAGTTACCCGGACAGGGTGAATGGCTACACCTTC
v_call: TRBV27; clone_size: once; d_call: TRBD1; j_call: TRBJ1-1; cdr3_aa: CASRATGSGTEAFF; cdr3_nt: TGTGCCAGCAGAGCGACAGGGAGCGGAACTGAAGCTTTCTTT
v_call: TRBV29-1; clone_size: -; d_call: TRBD2; j_call: TRBJ2-1; cdr3_aa: CSVEGLENEQFF; cdr3_nt: TGCAGCGTGGAGGGACTAGAAAATGAGCAGTTCTTC
v_call: TRBV2; clone_size: -; d_call: -; j_call: TRBJ2-6; cdr3_aa: CASTSASGANVLTF; cdr3_nt: TGTGCCAGCACTTCGGCCTCTGGGGCCAACGTCCTGACTTTC
v_call: TRBV27; clone_size: -; d_call: -; j_call: TRBJ2-1; cdr3_aa: CASSSPYNEQFF; cdr3_nt: TGTGCCAGCAGCTCGCCTTACAATGAGCAGTTCTTC
v_call: TRBV7-9; clone_size: -; d_call: TRBD1; j_call: TRBJ2-7; cdr3_aa: CASSLARDREHSYEQYF; cdr3_nt: TGTGCCAGCAGCTTAGCCCGAGACAGGGAACACTCCTACGAGCAGTACTTC
v_call: TRBV5-5; clone_size: -; d_call: -; j_call: TRBJ2-5; cdr3_aa: CASSGQGVNQETQYF; cdr3_nt: TGTGCCAGCAGCGGACAAGGGGTAAACCAAGAGACCCAGTACTTC
v_call: TRBV5-1; clone_size: -; d_call: TRBD1; j_call: TRBJ2-7; cdr3_aa: CASCPGQGTAYEQYF; cdr3_nt: TGCGCCAGCTGTCCGGGACAGGGGACGGCCTACGAGCAGTACTTC
v_call: TRBV14; clone_size: -; d_call: TRBD2; j_call: TRBJ2-7; cdr3_aa: CASSPYAGVSYEQYF; cdr3_nt: TGTGCCAGCAGCCCCTACGCGGGGGTTTCCTACGAGCAGTACTTC